These 27 T cell receptor beta chains originate from one sample sequenced in a study of blood T cell repertoires in COVID-19. The method was immunoSEQ multiplex PCR; TCRdb's version includes in-frame clones alone and lacks a portion of them. In the table there are about 35,000 clones, 91% of which are singletons. What was sequenced was peripheral blood. These receptors all stem from a man aged 45-65 years with active COVID-19.

The chain links TRBV2 to TRBJ1-2, with 7 bases fitting TRBD1. The CDR3 spans 15 residues. Germline V gives CDR1 SNHLY, CDR2 FYNNEI. Trimming took 3 bases from V and 6 from J; bases not matched to a gene: 10. The CDR3 here is CASSESRQGWHGYTF. In DNA form, the CDR3 reads TGTGCCAGCAGTGAGTCCCGACAGGGATGGCATGGCTACACCTTC.

V gene TRBV2 combines with J gene TRBJ1-3, with D hard to call. Germline CDR1 and CDR2: SNHLY and FYNNEI. This CDR3 contains 14 residues. Trimming left V 3 bases short and J 4 bases short, with 10 bases between. The CDR3 sequence is CASSESKRGNTIYF. CDR3 nucleotides: TGTGCCAGCAGTGAGTCCAAGAGAGGAAACACCATATATTTT. The whole variable domain, remainder taken from reference TRBV2 and TRBJ1-3, is EPEVTQTPSHQVTQMGQEVILRCVPISNHLYFYWYRQILGQKVEFLVSFYNNEISEKSEIFDDQFSVERPDGSNFTLKIRSTKLEDSAMYFCASSESKRGNTIYFGEGSWLTVV.

V is TRBV28 and J is TRBJ1-4; TRBD1 is a possible D gene (6 bases). The germline V and J ends were trimmed by 7 bases and 5 bases, with 11 bases remaining between them. The germline gives CDR1 MDHEN, CDR2 SYDVKM. The CDR3 runs to 13 residues. Here the CDR3 reads CASTTGPNEKLFF. CDR3 sequence (DNA): TGTGCCAGCACTACAGGGCCGAATGAAAAACTGTTTTTT.

The chain combines TRBV5-1 with TRBJ1-5; D is perhaps TRBD1 (6 bases). This CDR3 is 15 amino acids long. V was shortened by 4 bases and J by 0 bases, with 11 bases between the two germline ends. Germline V gene data show CDR1 as SGHRS and CDR2 as YFSETQ. In nucleotides, the CDR3 is TGCGCCAGCAGCCTCCAGGGGTATAGCAATCAGCCCCAGCATTTT. Protein sequence: CASSLQGYSNQPQHF. Complete variable domain (other parts from reference TRBV5-1 and TRBJ1-5): KAGVTQTPRYLIKTRGQQVTLSCSPISGHRSVSWYQQTPGQGLQFLFEYFSETQRNKGNFPGRFSGRQFSNSRSEMNVSTLELGDSALYLCASSLQGYSNQPQHFGDGTRLSIL.

This clone appeared once. The chain recombines TRBV5-5 with TRBJ1-1; D ambiguous. The CDR3 runs to 13 residues. The V end lost 4 bases, the J end lost 7 bases, and 14 bases lay between the germline ends. Germline V gene sequence: CDR1 SGHKS, CDR2 YYEKEE (reference sequence). Here the CDR3 DNA reads TGTGCCAGCAGCCCTTACGACGGGTTTGAAGCTTTCTTT. It yields the protein CASSPYDGFEAFF.

CDR3 sequence reads: CASNKGQGNEGYTF. The DNA for the CDR3 is TGTGCCAGCAATAAGGGACAGGGGAATGAAGGCTACACCTTC. The chain is built from TRBV2 and TRBJ1-2; the match to TRBD1 covers 10 bases. V lost 7 bases, J lost 8 bases, and 10 bases stayed unmatched. CDR1 is SNHLY, CDR2 FYNNEI, per germline. This CDR3 region has 14 residues.

The CDR3 DNA follows: TGTGCCAGCAGCTCAGGTCGGGAGACCCAGTACTTC. The encoded protein is CASSSGRETQYF. J is TRBJ2-5 and V is TRBV14; no clear D gene. This CDR3 comprises 12 residues. Germline V gene lookup returns CDR1 SGHDN and CDR2 FVKESK. V lost 5 bases, J lost 5 bases, and 9 bases lay in between.

This clone showed up just once. J is TRBJ2-3 and V is TRBV6-4, with 9 bases that match TRBD2. Germline values: CDR1 MRHNA, CDR2 SNTAGT. J lost 2 bases, V lost 5 bases, and 5 bases had no gene match. The CDR3 is made up of 15 amino acids. The CDR3 is CASSLREGDTDTQYF. Here the CDR3 DNA reads TGTGCCAGCAGTTTGCGGGAGGGGGACACAGATACGCAGTATTTT.

V usage is TRBV5-1 and J usage is TRBJ2-3; TRBD2 matches 14 bases. The CDR3 runs to 16 residues. Germline trimming cut 4 bases from V and 4 bases from J; bases unmatched to any gene: 5. From germline, CDR1 is SGHRS and CDR2 YFSETQ. The CDR3 region is CASSPGLAGEADTQYF. The CDR3 coding sequence is TGCGCCAGCAGCCCGGGACTAGCGGGAGAGGCAGATACGCAGTATTTT.

J is TRBJ2-1 and V is TRBV5-1; 10 positions match TRBD2. The CDR3 length is 16 residues. CDR1 is SGHRS, CDR2 YFSETQ, per germline. The junction had 8 bases not matched to a gene; V was cut back by 4 bases and J by 4 bases. CDR3 nucleotide sequence: TGCGCCAGCAGCGCGGAGGGACTAGCGTATTACAATGAGCAGTTCTTC. Translated: CASSAEGLAYYNEQFF. The whole variable domain, remainder taken from reference TRBV5-1 and TRBJ2-1, is KAGVTQTPRYLIKTRGQQVTLSCSPISGHRSVSWYQQTPGQGLQFLFEYFSETQRNKGNFPGRFSGRQFSNSRSEMNVSTLELGDSALYLCASSAEGLAYYNEQFFGPGTRLTVL.

The chain is built from TRBV3-1 (or the pseudogene TRBV3-2) and TRBJ2-7, with no clear D. V was pared by 0 bases and J by 5 bases, with 11 bases between. CDR1 is LGHDT, CDR2 YNNKEL, per germline (reference sequence). The CDR3 runs 14 residues. This CDR3 is CASSQEGLANEQYF. CDR3 in DNA: TGTGCCAGCAGCCAAGAGGGCTTGGCCAACGAGCAGTACTTC.

V is TRBV7-3 and J is TRBJ2-5; D may be TRBD2 (6 bases). CDR1 and CDR2 (germline): SGHTA, FQGTGA. Trimming removed 3 bases from V and 11 bases from J, with 16 bases in between. The CDR3 is made up of 13 amino acids. The CDR3 region is CASSLGLPGRQYF. In DNA, the CDR3 is TGTGCCAGCAGCTTGGGACTCCCGGGACGTCAGTACTTC.

This chain links TRBV19 with TRBJ2-2, with 9 bases aligning to TRBD1. With 10 bases clipped from V and 3 bases from J, the junction kept 6 bases outside the gene matches. The germline V gene has CDR1 LNHDA and CDR2 SQIVND (reference sequence). The CDR3 is made up of 14 amino acids. The CDR3 reads CATTGQGYTGELFF. DNA of the CDR3: TGTGCCACCACGGGACAGGGCTACACCGGGGAGCTGTTTTTT.

A few counts support this clone. The chain has TRBV7-6 and TRBJ1-3, with D unresolved. The CDR3 has 16 amino acids. Germline CDR1 is SGHVS and CDR2 is FNYEAQ. Trimming removed 4 bases from V and 2 bases from J, with 15 bases in between. For the CDR3, the DNA is TGTGCCAGCAGCTCCCTCTTAGCGGGGACTGGAAACACCATATATTTT. Translated: CASSSLLAGTGNTIYF.

The rearrangement joins TRBV11-2 to TRBJ1-4; D is uncertain. CDR3 length equals 15 residues. V gave up 5 bases and J gave up 4 bases, with 14 bases separating them. CDR1 and CDR2 from the germline V gene are SGHAT and FQNNGV. The chain's CDR3 is CASSPTGFYNEKLFF. DNA of the CDR3: TGTGCCAGCAGCCCCACGGGATTTTATAATGAAAAACTGTTTTTT.

This clone has only one observation. The chain recombines TRBV2 with TRBJ2-7; D perhaps matches TRBD1 (5 bases). The ends were cut back, 4 bases at V and 1 base at J, with 8 bases in the middle. CDR1 SNHLY and CDR2 FYNNEI come from the germline V gene. The CDR3 has 13 residues. The CDR3: CASSVDRSYEQYF. The CDR3 region has the DNA TGTGCCAGCAGTGTCGACAGATCCTACGAGCAGTACTTC.

The rearrangement links TRBV4-2 to TRBJ1-2; D remains unclear. This CDR3 is 16 amino acids long. Trimming took 0 bases from V and 5 from J, leaving 16 bases between them. Germline CDR1 reads LGHNA; CDR2 reads YNFKEQ. The CDR3 region has the DNA TGTGCCAGCAGCCAAGAAGGCCGTACGGGGTTTTATGGCTACACCTTC. It translates to CASSQEGRTGFYGYTF.

V usage is TRBV7-6 and J usage is TRBJ2-7, with D uncertain. CDR3 length equals 15 residues. V was trimmed by 2 bases and J by 5 bases, leaving 16 bases between them. CDR1 SGHVS and CDR2 FNYEAQ come from the germline V gene. The CDR3 DNA follows: TGTGCCAGCAGCTTAATGGCCGCGACAAGGCACGAGCAGTACTTC. Translating it yields CASSLMAATRHEQYF.

The chain has TRBV4-2 and TRBJ2-3, with 9 bases lining up with TRBD2. The CDR3 runs to 17 residues. After removal of 1 base from V and 2 bases from J, the junction contained 7 bases not matched to a gene. The germline gives CDR1 LGHNA, CDR2 YNFKEQ. This chain's CDR3 is CASSQGTGTSPTDTQYF. The CDR3 bases are TGTGCCAGCAGCCAAGGAACGGGGACTAGCCCCACAGATACGCAGTATTTT.

V and J are TRBV6-6 and TRBJ1-4; 7 positions match TRBD1. CDR3 length: 15 amino acids. Trimming removed 6 bases from V and 0 bases from J; junction bases left unmatched: 4. In germline, CDR1 is MNHNY, CDR2 SVGAGI (reference sequence). CDR3 bases: TGTGCCAGCAGCCCTGACAGGGCAACTAATGAAAAACTGTTTTTT. It specifies CASSPDRATNEKLFF.

This rearrangement joins TRBV4-1 to TRBJ2-7; weak D call: TRBD2 (6 bases). The CDR3 runs to 13 residues. V lost 1 base to trimming and J lost 2 bases, with 6 bases between them. Germline V gene sequence: CDR1 MGHRA, CDR2 YSYEKL. The CDR3 coding sequence is TGCGCCAGCAGCCAAGTAGCGGCCTACGAGCAGTACTTC. Protein: CASSQVAAYEQYF.

This chain links TRBV18 with TRBJ2-5; 9 bases fit TRBD1. With 4 bases clipped from V and 4 bases from J, the junction kept 10 bases outside the gene matches. This CDR3 is built from 16 residues. Germline CDR1 reads KGHSH; CDR2 reads LQKENI. CDR3 coding DNA: TGTGCCAGCTCACGAGCCGGGACAGGGATTGGAGAGACCCAGTACTTC. Translated: CASSRAGTGIGETQYF.

Written as DNA, the CDR3 is TGTGCCAGTAGGACACCGGACACGTCGGTAGATACGCAGTATTTT. It is translated as CASRTPDTSVDTQYF. The V and J genes are TRBV19 and TRBJ2-3; perhaps TRBD1 as D (5 bases). The CDR3 contains 15 residues. Per germline, CDR1 LNHDA and CDR2 SQIVND (reference sequence). Trimming left V 6 bases short and J 5 bases short, with 18 bases between.

This clone was counted a few times. This CDR3 is also generated by other DNA sequences in the sample. This chain links TRBV7-2 with TRBJ1-1; 9 bases agree with TRBD1. V lost 5 bases, J lost 6 bases, and 4 bases stayed unmatched. This CDR3 contains 13 residues. Looked up from germline, CDR1 is SGHTA and CDR2 is FQGNSA. CDR3 sequence (DNA): TGTGCCAGCAGCCAACAGGGGGCGGCTGAAGCTTTCTTT. Its translation is CASSQQGAAEAFF.

A single count supports this clone. This chain joins TRBV18 and TRBJ1-6; possible D gene TRBD1, 5 bases. With 0 bases removed from V and 8 bases from J, the gap between germline ends came to 8 bases. The CDR3 totals 14 residues. Germline-derived CDR1 and CDR2 are KGHSH and LQKENI. The CDR3 sequence: CASSPPGVDSPLHF. The CDR3 DNA reads TGTGCCAGCTCACCACCAGGGGTAGATTCACCCCTCCACTTT. The variable domain in full, completed from reference TRBV18 and TRBJ1-6, reads NAGVMQNPRHLVRRRGQEARLRCSPMKGHSHVYWYRQLPEEGLKFMVYLQKENIIDESGMPKERFSAEFPKEGPSILRIQQVVRGDSAAYFCASSPPGVDSPLHFGNGTRLTVT.

This chain joins TRBV6-5 and TRBJ1-1; D not resolved. CDR1 is MNHEY and CDR2 is SVGAGI in the germline V gene. The CDR3 is made up of 13 amino acids. V shed 3 bases and J shed 1 base, with 6 bases lying between them. The CDR3 nucleotides are TGTGCCAGCAGTTATCGGGGGAACACTGAAGCTTTCTTT. Translation gives CASSYRGNTEAFF.

CDR3 sequence (DNA): TGTGCCAGCAGTGAAGAAAGCGATGGGGACTTTGGCCGTGAGCAGTTCTTC. Translation gives CASSEESDGDFGREQFF. The chain employs TRBV6-1 and TRBJ2-1; perhaps TRBD2 as D (6 bases). Germline CDR1 and CDR2: MNHNS and SASEGT. The CDR3 contains 17 residues. The V and J ends lost 1 base and 9 bases respectively, with 22 bases between them.